The 20 T cell receptor beta chains below all came from one sample that was sequenced in a study of prognosis after radiotherapy for stage I lung cancer. Two rounds of multiplex PCR amplified TCR beta CDR3 from genomic DNA. The authors ran first-round PCR with primers specific to each TRBV and TRBJ gene. TCRdb passed the multiplex PCR reads through MiXCR, listing each CDR3 protein once. The data contain around 59,000 distinct CDR3 sequences, around 27% of them singletons. This material consisted of PBMCs, taken before or after stereotactic body radiation therapy (not recorded which). Every receptor here comes from a donor at least 50 years old with non-small cell lung cancer.

This clonotype was seen at least ten times. This chain connects TRBV11-2 to TRBJ2-5; 10 bases agree with TRBD1. Germline loops: CDR1 SGHAT, CDR2 FQNNGV. The CDR3 totals 15 residues. V lost 5 bases to trimming and J lost 4 bases; unmatched junction nucleotides: 7. CDR3 amino acids: CASSGRQGAGETQYF. CDR3 coding DNA: TGTGCCAGCAGCGGCCGACAGGGGGCCGGAGAGACCCAGTACTTC.

This clonotype came up many times. The chain is built from TRBV28 and TRBJ1-4; no definite D call. Per the germline V gene, CDR1 is MDHEN and CDR2 is SYDVKM. This CDR3 has 11 residues. V was trimmed by 3 bases and J by 14 bases, leaving 10 bases between them. The CDR3 sequence: CASSFKGRLFF. CDR3 nucleotides: TGTGCCAGCAGTTTTAAGGGAAGGCTGTTTTTT.

This clonotype occurred many times. The chain is built from TRBV3-1 and TRBJ2-5, with 8 bases lining up with TRBD1. J lost 7 bases, V lost 5 bases, and 12 bases had no gene match. Germline assignment: CDR1 LGHDT and CDR2 YNNKEL (reference sequence). The CDR3 contains 15 residues. In DNA form, the CDR3 reads TGTGCCAGCAGCAAAAGCCCAACAGGGGGTTTGACCCAGTACTTC. It codes for CASSKSPTGGLTQYF.

The CDR3 DNA follows: TGTGCCAGCAGCCTACGACCAGGACTCCAATACAATGAGCAGTTCTTC. Its translation is CASSLRPGLQYNEQFF. The chain is built from TRBV7-6 and TRBJ2-1, with D perhaps matching TRBD2 (5 bases). Trimming shortened V by 5 bases and J by 4 bases, and 18 bases separated the two germline ends. Germline V gene data show CDR1 as SGHVS and CDR2 as FNYEAQ. The CDR3 covers 16 residues.

This clonotype was observed many times. The V gene is TRBV7-9, the J gene TRBJ1-3; the D is unclear. This CDR3 is built from 16 residues. V was cut by 6 bases and J by 0 bases, with 15 bases left in between. Germline values: CDR1 SEHNR, CDR2 FQNEAQ (reference sequence). The CDR3 sequence: CASRSEEAISGNTIYF. CDR3 sequence (DNA): TGTGCCAGCAGATCTGAGGAGGCCATCTCTGGAAACACCATATATTTT.

The table lists this clonotype with many counts. This chain joins TRBV6-1 and TRBJ1-2, with TRBD1 matching 7 bases. Losses at the gene ends were 5 bases for V and 7 bases for J; bases not matched to a gene: 4. The CDR3 totals 12 residues. CDR1 is MNHNS, CDR2 SASEGT, per germline. This CDR3 reads CASSRDSPGYTF. CDR3 coding DNA: TGTGCCAGCAGTCGGGACAGCCCTGGCTACACCTTC.

This clonotype appeared many times. The CDR3 DNA follows: TGTGCCAGCAGTTTCTCCGGGGGAGGCACTGAAGCTTTCTTT. Translating gives CASSFSGGGTEAFF. The V call is TRBV28, the J call TRBJ1-1, with a weak D call TRBD1 (5 bases). The germline V gene has CDR1 MDHEN and CDR2 SYDVKM. The length of the CDR3 is 14 residues. Trimming shortened V by 3 bases and J by 4 bases, and 12 bases separated the two germline ends.

This clonotype was counted ten times or more. CDR3 amino acids: CASSLGNRGALNTEAFF. The CDR3 bases are TGTGCCAGCAGCTTGGGGAACAGGGGGGCCCTGAACACTGAAGCTTTCTTT. V usage is TRBV11-1 and J usage is TRBJ1-1; 8 positions agree with TRBD1. The CDR3 is 17 amino acids. The ends lost 3 bases at V and 0 bases at J; junction bases unmatched: 9. Looked up from germline, CDR1 is SGHAT and CDR2 is FQDESV (reference sequence).

At least ten counts were recorded for this clonotype. The chain carries TRBV6-1 and TRBJ1-5; D might be TRBD1 (5 bases). Germline CDR1 reads MNHNS; CDR2 reads SASEGT. Trimming removed 5 bases from V and 0 bases from J, with 14 bases in between. This CDR3 is 16 amino acids long. As DNA, the CDR3 is TGTGCCAGCAGTCTCCGACAGACCTATAGCAATCAGCCCCAGCATTTT. Encoded protein: CASSLRQTYSNQPQHF.

This clonotype has a count of ten or more. The gene calls are TRBV7-9 and TRBJ1-1; D not resolved. From germline, CDR1 is SEHNR and CDR2 FQNEAQ (reference sequence). The germline V and J ends were trimmed by 5 bases and 7 bases, with 11 bases remaining between them. This CDR3 has 12 amino acids. The CDR3 is CASSTTLGEAFF. The CDR3 DNA reads as TGTGCCAGCAGCACGACCCTCGGTGAAGCTTTCTTT.

Comment on this clonotype: This likely traces to a read error, being one base from a far larger clone. V is TRBV7-9 and J is TRBJ2-2, with D possibly matching TRBD2 (6 bases). Germline CDR1 SEHNR, CDR2 FQNEAQ (reference sequence). This CDR3 comprises 18 residues. The CDR3 coding sequence is TGTGGCAGCAGATCACTCGCCGGGGGACGCAGGAAAACCGGGGAGCTGTTTTTT. Protein: CGSRSLAGGRRKTGELFF.

The table lists this clonotype with many counts. V is TRBV28 and J is TRBJ1-1; TRBD1 matches 7 bases. This CDR3 has 16 amino acids. Trimming removed 1 base from V and 5 bases from J; junction bases left unmatched: 10. Germline CDR1 and CDR2: MDHEN and SYDVKM. The CDR3 DNA reads TGTGCCAGCAGTTTATTGGAGCCAGGGGGAAGAACTGAAGCTTTCTTT. As protein: CASSLLEPGGRTEAFF. The full variable domain, completed using reference TRBV28 and TRBJ1-1, is DVKVTQSSRYLVKRTGEKVFLECVQDMDHENMFWYRQDPGLGLRLIYFSYDVKMKEKGDIPEGYSVSREKKERFSLILESASTNQTSMYLCASSLLEPGGRTEAFFGQGTRLTVV.

Many counts were recorded for this clonotype. The rearrangement uses TRBV6-5 and TRBJ1-5, with 7 bases that match TRBD1. The germline CDR1 and CDR2 sequences are MNHEY and SVGAGI. Unmatched junction bases numbered 2, after V lost 1 base and J lost 5 bases. The CDR3 length is 14 residues. CDR3 sequence (DNA): TGTGCCAGCAGTTACTACAGGGGAGATCAGCCCCAGCATTTT. This codes for CASSYYRGDQPQHF.

The chain is built from TRBV7-9 and TRBJ1-3; D uncertain. Trimming cost V 8 bases and J 7 bases, with 21 bases left between them. The CDR3 has 15 amino acids. Germline loops: CDR1 SEHNR, CDR2 FQNEAQ (reference sequence). CDR3 nucleotides: TGTGCCAGCCTCGGCCCGGTCGACACGGGGAACACCATATATTTT. Translated: CASLGPVDTGNTIYF.

This clonotype was observed many times. The chain is built from TRBV12-3 or TRBV12-4 and TRBJ2-2, with TRBD1 identical over 8 bases. V shed 0 bases and J 4 bases; nucleotides not matched to a gene: 4. The CDR3 runs to 16 residues. CDR3 sequence reads: CASSLALTGVTGELFF. CDR3 DNA sequence: TGTGCCAGCAGTTTAGCCCTGACAGGGGTCACCGGGGAGCTGTTTTTT.

Comment on this clonotype: This may be a read error: a much more frequent sequence differs by one nucleotide. This chain joins TRBV20-1 and TRBJ2-3; a possible D gene is TRBD2 (5 bases). Germline CDR1 reads DFQATT; CDR2 reads SNEGSKA (reference sequence). Trimming cost V 6 bases and J 2 bases, with 12 bases left between them. The CDR3 loop spans 13 amino acids. The CDR3 spells CSASREDTDTQYF. For the CDR3, the DNA is TGCAGTGCGAGCCGGGAAGACACAGATACGCAGTATTTT.

This clonotype appeared many times. This chain links TRBV6-9 with TRBJ2-1; D remains ambiguous. Germline CDR1 reads MNHGY; CDR2 reads SVAAGI. The CDR3 length is 12 residues. Trimming cost V 3 bases and J 11 bases, with 11 bases left between them. CDR3 in DNA: TGTGCCAGCAGTTACTCTACGCCGAAGCAGTTCTTC. Protein sequence: CASSYSTPKQFF.

In this sample, this clonotype turned up many times. The V call is TRBV14, the J call TRBJ1-5; D is unclear. There are 12 residues in the CDR3. With 9 bases removed from V and 2 bases from J, the gap between germline ends came to 8 bases. In germline, CDR1 is SGHDN, CDR2 FVKESK. The CDR3: CASNSGNQPQHF. In nucleotides, the CDR3 is TGTGCCAGTAACTCGGGCAATCAGCCCCAGCATTTT.

The table lists this clonotype with many counts. The chain has TRBV6-1 and TRBJ2-1; 7 bases match TRBD1. Losses at the gene ends were 7 bases for V and 8 bases for J; bases not matched to a gene: 14. The germline V gene encodes CDR1 MNHNS and CDR2 SASEGT. The CDR3 consists of 15 residues. The CDR3 reads CASTQGRGTRHEQFF. In DNA form, the CDR3 reads TGTGCCAGCACTCAGGGCAGGGGGACCCGACATGAGCAGTTCTTC.

This clonotype came up many times. This sequence joins TRBV7-9 and TRBJ1-2, with D perhaps matching TRBD1 (6 bases). This CDR3 spans 14 amino acids. Per germline, CDR1 SEHNR and CDR2 FQNEAQ (reference sequence). V gave up 5 bases and J gave up 6 bases, with 16 bases separating them. The CDR3 sequence: CASSAIQGLDGYTF. CDR3 in DNA: TGTGCCAGCAGCGCAATACAGGGTTTAGATGGCTACACCTTC.